The table lists the clone carrying this TCR beta chain with a few counts. This entry comes from a study of beta chain features in type 1 diabetes. Germline V lookup: CDR1 LGHNA, CDR2 YNFKEQ. CDR3 length equals 14 residues. The V end was cut by 1 base, the J end by 2 bases, with 8 bases between. Of the isolated RNA, all was reverse transcribed, and so the sequenced material was expressed TCRB transcripts. The assay was immunoSEQ multiplex PCR, and TCRdb's table has in-frame clones only and misses some. The top ten clones hold 0.053% of a sample with fewer than 250,000 clones, 68% of them seen once. This TCR was sampled from a man younger than 40 in good health. Sequencing was performed on naive CD4+ T cells from blood. The chain combines TRBV4-2 with TRBJ2-5; no definite D call. In nucleotides, the CDR3 is TGTGCCAGCAGCCAAGTCGGATCTCAAGAGACCCAGTACTTC. It specifies CASSQVGSQETQYF.